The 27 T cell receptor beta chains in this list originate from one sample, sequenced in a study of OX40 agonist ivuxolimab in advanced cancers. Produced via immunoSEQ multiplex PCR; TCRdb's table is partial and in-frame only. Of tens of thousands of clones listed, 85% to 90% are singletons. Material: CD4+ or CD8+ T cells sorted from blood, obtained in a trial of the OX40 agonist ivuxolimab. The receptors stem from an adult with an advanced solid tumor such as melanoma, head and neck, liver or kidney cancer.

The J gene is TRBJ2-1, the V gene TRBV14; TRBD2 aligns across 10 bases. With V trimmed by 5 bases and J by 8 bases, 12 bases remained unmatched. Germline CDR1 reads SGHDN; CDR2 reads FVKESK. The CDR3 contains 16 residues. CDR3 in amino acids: CASSRPGTSVLYEQFF. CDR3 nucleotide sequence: TGTGCCAGCAGCAGACCCGGGACTAGCGTCTTATATGAGCAGTTCTTC.

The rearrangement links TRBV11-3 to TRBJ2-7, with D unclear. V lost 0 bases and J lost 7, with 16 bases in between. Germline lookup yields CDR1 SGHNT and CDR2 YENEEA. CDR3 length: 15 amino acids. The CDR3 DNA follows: TGTGCCAGCAGCTTAGATTTTGGTGAGTCCGGAGAGCAGTACTTC. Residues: CASSLDFGESGEQYF.

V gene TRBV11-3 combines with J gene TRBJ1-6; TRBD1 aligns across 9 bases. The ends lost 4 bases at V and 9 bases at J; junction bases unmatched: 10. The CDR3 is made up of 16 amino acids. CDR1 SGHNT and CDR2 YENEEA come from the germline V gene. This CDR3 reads CASSSGQGGGGSPLHF. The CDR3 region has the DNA TGTGCCAGCAGCTCGGGACAGGGAGGCGGTGGTTCACCCCTCCACTTT.

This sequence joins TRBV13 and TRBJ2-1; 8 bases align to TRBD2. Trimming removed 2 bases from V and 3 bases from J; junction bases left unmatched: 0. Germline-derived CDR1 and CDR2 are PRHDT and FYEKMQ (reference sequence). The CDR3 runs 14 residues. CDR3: CASSLRGGYNEQFF. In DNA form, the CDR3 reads TGTGCCAGCAGCTTACGGGGGGGCTACAATGAGCAGTTCTTC.

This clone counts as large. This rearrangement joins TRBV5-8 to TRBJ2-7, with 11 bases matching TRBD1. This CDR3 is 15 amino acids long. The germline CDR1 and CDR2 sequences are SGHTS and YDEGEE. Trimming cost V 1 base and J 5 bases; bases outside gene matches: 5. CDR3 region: CASSLKGQGVHEQYF. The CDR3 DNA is TGTGCCAGCAGCTTGAAGGGACAGGGGGTCCACGAGCAGTACTTC.

The CDR3 reads CASSANLAGGENEQFF. The CDR3 DNA is TGTGCCAGCAGCGCCAATTTAGCGGGAGGGGAAAATGAGCAGTTCTTC. The chain uses TRBV9 and TRBJ2-1, with 11 positions matching TRBD2. The CDR3 spans 16 residues. Germline values: CDR1 SGDLS, CDR2 YYNGEE. Trimming at V came to 3 bases and at J to 7 bases, leaving 9 bases not matched to a gene.

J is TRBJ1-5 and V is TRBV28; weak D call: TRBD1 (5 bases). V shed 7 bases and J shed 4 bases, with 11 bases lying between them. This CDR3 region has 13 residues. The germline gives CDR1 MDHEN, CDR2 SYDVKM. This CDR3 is CASTRGVNQPQHF. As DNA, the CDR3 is TGTGCCAGCACTCGGGGGGTGAATCAGCCCCAGCATTTT.

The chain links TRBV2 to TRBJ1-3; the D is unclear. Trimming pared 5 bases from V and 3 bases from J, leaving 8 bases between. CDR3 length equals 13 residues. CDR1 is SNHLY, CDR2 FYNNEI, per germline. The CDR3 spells CASSLSGGNTIYF. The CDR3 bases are TGTGCCAGCAGTTTATCGGGTGGAAACACCATATATTTT.

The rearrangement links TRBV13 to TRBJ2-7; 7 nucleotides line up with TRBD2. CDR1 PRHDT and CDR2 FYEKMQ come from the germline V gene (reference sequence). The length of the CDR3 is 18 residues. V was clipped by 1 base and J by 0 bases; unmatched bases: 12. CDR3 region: CASSLEISGRSSSYEQYF. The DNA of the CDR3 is TGTGCCAGCAGCTTAGAGATTAGCGGGCGCTCCAGCTCCTACGAGCAGTACTTC.

This CDR3 reads CASSEALAGTTDTQYF. In DNA form, the CDR3 reads TGTGCCAGCAGTGAGGCACTAGCGGGGACCACAGATACGCAGTATTTT. The chain carries TRBV6-1 and TRBJ2-3; 10 nucleotides agree with TRBD2. Per the germline V gene, CDR1 is MNHNS and CDR2 is SASEGT. The length of the CDR3 is 16 residues. V lost 3 bases to trimming and J lost 2 bases; unmatched junction nucleotides: 5.

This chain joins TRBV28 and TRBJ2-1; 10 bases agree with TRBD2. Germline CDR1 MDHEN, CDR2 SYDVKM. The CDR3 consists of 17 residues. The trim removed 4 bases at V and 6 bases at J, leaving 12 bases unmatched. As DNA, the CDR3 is TGTGCCAGCAGTTCCTCCTCCCCACTAGCGGGGATCAATGAGCAGTTCTTC. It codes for CASSSSSPLAGINEQFF. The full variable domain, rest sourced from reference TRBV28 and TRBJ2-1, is DVKVTQSSRYLVKRTGEKVFLECVQDMDHENMFWYRQDPGLGLRLIYFSYDVKMKEKGDIPEGYSVSREKKERFSLILESASTNQTSMYLCASSSSSPLAGINEQFFGPGTRLTVL.

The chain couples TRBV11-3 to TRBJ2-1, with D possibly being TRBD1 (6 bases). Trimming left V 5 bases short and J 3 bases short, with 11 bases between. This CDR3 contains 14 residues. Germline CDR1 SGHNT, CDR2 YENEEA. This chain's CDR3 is CASSRRQDYNEQFF. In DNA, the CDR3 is TGTGCCAGCAGCAGGAGACAGGACTACAATGAGCAGTTCTTC. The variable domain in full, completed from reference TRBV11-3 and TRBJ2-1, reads EAGVVQSPRYKIIEKKQPVAFWCNPISGHNTLYWYLQNLGQGPELLIRYENEEAVDDSQLPKDRFSAERLKGVDSTLKIQPAELGDSAVYLCASSRRQDYNEQFFGPGTRLTVL.

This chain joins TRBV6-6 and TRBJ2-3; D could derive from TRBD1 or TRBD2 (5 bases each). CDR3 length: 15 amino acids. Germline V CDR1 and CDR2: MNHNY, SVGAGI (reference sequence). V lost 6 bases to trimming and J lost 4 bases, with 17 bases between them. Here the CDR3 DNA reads TGTGCCAGCAGCCTTACTAGGGGTACCGCAGATACGCAGTATTTT. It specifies CASSLTRGTADTQYF.

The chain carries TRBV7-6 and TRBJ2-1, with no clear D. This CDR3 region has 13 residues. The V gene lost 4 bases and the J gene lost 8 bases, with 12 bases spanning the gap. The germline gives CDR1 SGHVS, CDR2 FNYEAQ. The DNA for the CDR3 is TGTGCCAGCAGCTCCCTAGACAACCATGAGCAGTTCTTC. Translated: CASSSLDNHEQFF.

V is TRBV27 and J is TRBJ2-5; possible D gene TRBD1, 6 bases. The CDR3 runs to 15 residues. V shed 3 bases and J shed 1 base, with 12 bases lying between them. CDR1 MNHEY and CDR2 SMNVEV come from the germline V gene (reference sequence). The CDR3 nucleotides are TGTGCCAGCAGTTTCACAGGGTTTAGCCAAGAGACCCAGTACTTC. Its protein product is CASSFTGFSQETQYF.

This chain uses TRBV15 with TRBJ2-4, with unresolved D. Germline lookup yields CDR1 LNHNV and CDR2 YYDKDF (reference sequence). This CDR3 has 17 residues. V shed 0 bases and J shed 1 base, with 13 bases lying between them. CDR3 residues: CATSRDGPSSAKNIQYF. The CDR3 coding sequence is TGTGCCACCAGCAGAGATGGTCCGTCCTCGGCCAAAAACATTCAGTACTTC.

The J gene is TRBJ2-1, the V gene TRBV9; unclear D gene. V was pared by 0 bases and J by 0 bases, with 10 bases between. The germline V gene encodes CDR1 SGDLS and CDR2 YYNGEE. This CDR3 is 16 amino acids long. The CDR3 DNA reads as TGTGCCAGCAGCGTAGACGTTCCGAGCTCCTACAATGAGCAGTTCTTC. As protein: CASSVDVPSSYNEQFF. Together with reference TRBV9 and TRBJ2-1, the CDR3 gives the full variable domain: DSGVTQTPKHLITATGQRVTLRCSPRSGDLSVYWYQQSLDQGLQFLIQYYNGEERAKGNILERFSAQQFPDLHSELNLSSLELGDSALYFCASSVDVPSSYNEQFFGPGTRLTVL.

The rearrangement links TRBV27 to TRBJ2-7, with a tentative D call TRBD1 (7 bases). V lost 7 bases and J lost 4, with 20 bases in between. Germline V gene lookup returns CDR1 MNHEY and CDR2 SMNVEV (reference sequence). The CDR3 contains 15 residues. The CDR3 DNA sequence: TGTGCCAGCATGGAGGGGGCTGGATACTTTTACGAGCAGTACTTC. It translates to CASMEGAGYFYEQYF.

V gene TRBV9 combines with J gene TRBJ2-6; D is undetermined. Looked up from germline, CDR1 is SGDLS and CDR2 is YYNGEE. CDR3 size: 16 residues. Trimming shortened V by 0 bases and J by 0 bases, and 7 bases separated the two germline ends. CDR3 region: CASSVAGGSGANVLTF. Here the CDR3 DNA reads TGTGCCAGCAGCGTAGCTGGTGGCTCTGGGGCCAACGTCCTGACTTTC.

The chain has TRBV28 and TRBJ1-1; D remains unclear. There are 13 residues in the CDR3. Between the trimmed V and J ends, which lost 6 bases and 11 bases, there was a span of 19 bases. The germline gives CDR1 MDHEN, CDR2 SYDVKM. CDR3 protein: CASSPRGAPYAFF. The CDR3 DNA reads TGTGCCAGCAGCCCCCGAGGAGCCCCATATGCTTTCTTT.

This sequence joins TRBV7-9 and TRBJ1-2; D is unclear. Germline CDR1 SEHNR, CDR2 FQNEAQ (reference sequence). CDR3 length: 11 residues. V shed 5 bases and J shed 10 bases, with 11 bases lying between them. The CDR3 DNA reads TGTGCCAGCAGCCCCAATCTCGTCTACACCTTC. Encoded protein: CASSPNLVYTF.

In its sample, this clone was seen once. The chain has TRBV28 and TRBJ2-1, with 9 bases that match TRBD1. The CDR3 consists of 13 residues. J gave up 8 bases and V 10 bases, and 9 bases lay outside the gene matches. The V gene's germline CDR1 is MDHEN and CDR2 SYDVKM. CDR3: CATNRGLTDEQFF. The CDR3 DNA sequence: TGTGCCACGAACAGGGGGCTGACGGATGAGCAGTTCTTC. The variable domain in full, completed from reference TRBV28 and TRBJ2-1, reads DVKVTQSSRYLVKRTGEKVFLECVQDMDHENMFWYRQDPGLGLRLIYFSYDVKMKEKGDIPEGYSVSREKKERFSLILESASTNQTSMYLCATNRGLTDEQFFGPGTRLTVL.

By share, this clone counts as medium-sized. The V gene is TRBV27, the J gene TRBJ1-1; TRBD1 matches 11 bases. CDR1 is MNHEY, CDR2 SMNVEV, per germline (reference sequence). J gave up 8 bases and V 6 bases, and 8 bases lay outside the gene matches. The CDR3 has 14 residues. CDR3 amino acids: CASRLGQGVPEAFF. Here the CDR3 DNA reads TGTGCCAGCAGGCTGGGACAGGGGGTGCCCGAAGCTTTCTTT.

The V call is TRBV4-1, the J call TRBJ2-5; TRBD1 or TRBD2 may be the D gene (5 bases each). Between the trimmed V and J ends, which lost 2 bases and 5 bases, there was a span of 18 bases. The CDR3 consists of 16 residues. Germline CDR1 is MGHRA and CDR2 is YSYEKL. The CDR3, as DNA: TGCGCCAGCAGCCAAAACCCGGGACGTTTAGGGGAGACCCAGTACTTC. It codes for CASSQNPGRLGETQYF.

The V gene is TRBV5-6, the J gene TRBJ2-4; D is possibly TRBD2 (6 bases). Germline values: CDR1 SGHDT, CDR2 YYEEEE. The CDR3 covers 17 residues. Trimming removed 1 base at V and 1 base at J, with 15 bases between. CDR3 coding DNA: TGTGCCAGCAGCTTGTTGCGTCGGGAGTTCGCCAAAAACATTCAGTACTTC. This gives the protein CASSLLRREFAKNIQYF.

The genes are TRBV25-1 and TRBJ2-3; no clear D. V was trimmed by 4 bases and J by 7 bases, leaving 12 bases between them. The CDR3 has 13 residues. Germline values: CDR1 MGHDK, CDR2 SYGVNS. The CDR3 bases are TGTGCCAGCAGTGGGTGGGATACGCATACGCAGTATTTT. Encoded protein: CASSGWDTHTQYF.

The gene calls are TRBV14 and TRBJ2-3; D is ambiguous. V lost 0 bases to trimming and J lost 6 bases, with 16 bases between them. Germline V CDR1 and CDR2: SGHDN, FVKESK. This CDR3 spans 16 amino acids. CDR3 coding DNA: TGTGCCAGCAGCCAAGATCCCCCGTGGGGTGACGATACGCAGTATTTT. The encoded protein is CASSQDPPWGDDTQYF.